The sample holds many counts of the clone carrying this T cell receptor beta chain. Trimming left V 7 bases short and J 1 base short, with 16 bases between. The CDR3 runs 15 residues. TCRdb used MiXCR to reprocess the PCR reads, holding one entry per CDR3 protein. The data show about 90,000 distinct CDR3 sequences, 45% to 50% seen once. The sample originates from a study of CDR3 diversity in severe acne. This TCR came from a male donor in good health, serving as a control. Material for sequencing was blood. The chain combines TRBV12-3 or TRBV12-4 with TRBJ2-5, with D perhaps matching TRBD2 (5 bases). The CDR3 DNA follows: TGTGCCAGCACCGCGGGCGGGTTGGTCCAAGAGACCCAGTACTTC. Translating it yields CASTAGGLVQETQYF.